This record concerns one T cell receptor beta chain sequence. The antigen is undetermined. It was second doses at about 4 or about 12 weeks that were pooled. The germline V gene has CDR1 SGHTA and CDR2 FQGTGA. This CDR3 is 15 amino acids long. Between the trimmed V and J ends, which lost 5 bases and 1 base, there was a span of 14 bases. The sample is drawn from a study of T cell responses to AZD1222 COVID-19 vaccine. Some clones are missing from TCRdb's copy, which holds only in-frame ones; the method was immunoSEQ multiplex PCR. The table lists roughly 150,000 clones, roughly nine tenths of them singletons, with roughly 1.3% in the top ten. General observations from the study: Receipt of two AZD1222 doses was followed by a rise in Spike-specific TCR breadth and depth. Clonal diversity may have been underestimated in mostly white British donors. Recipients of AZD1222 seropositive at baseline numbered only five or six.

Sequenced material: peripheral blood, taken 28 days after the second AZD1222 dose. The source of this sequence is an adult who received the AZD1222 COVID-19 vaccine. The chain has TRBV7-3 and TRBJ2-5; a possible D gene is TRBD2 (6 bases). Here the CDR3 DNA reads TGTGCCAGCAGCCCTGTTGGGGGGAGCCAAGAGACCCAGTACTTC. Amino acid sequence: CASSPVGGSQETQYF.